Presented here are 26 T cell receptor beta chains from one specimen sequenced in a study of cytomegalovirus exposure and HLA in healthy donors. Generated by immunoSEQ multiplex PCR, the TCRdb table keeps only in-frame clones and is missing some. Of some 120,000 clones in the sample, 88% were seen once. Sequencing was done on a sample of PBMCs. Source of these receptors: a man younger than 40 in good health and CMV-seronegative.

The chain joins TRBV6-1 to TRBJ2-1, with 9 bases aligning to TRBD1. From germline, CDR1 is MNHNS and CDR2 SASEGT. The V segment lost 8 bases and the J segment 5 bases; nucleotides outside the gene matches: 10. This CDR3 is 15 amino acids long. The DNA of the CDR3 is TGTGCCAGCCCGGGCGGGACAGGGAGGAACAATGAGCAGTTCTTC. Residues: CASPGGTGRNNEQFF.

The chain has TRBV5-1 and TRBJ2-2, with 13 bases aligning to TRBD2. The trim removed 9 bases at V and 4 bases at J, leaving 9 bases unmatched. CDR3 length equals 16 residues. Germline CDR1 SGHRS, CDR2 YFSETQ. The CDR3 is CATSLAGGPGTGELFF. CDR3 DNA sequence: TGCGCCACCTCACTAGCGGGAGGGCCGGGCACCGGGGAGCTGTTTTTT.

The CDR3 region is CASSPLLQANSGSYNEQFF. The CDR3 DNA sequence: TGTGCCAGCAGCCCCCTCCTTCAGGCTAATAGCGGGAGTTACAATGAGCAGTTCTTC. The chain joins TRBV11-2 to TRBJ2-1, with TRBD2 matching 9 bases. CDR1 is SGHAT and CDR2 is FQNNGV in the germline V gene. With 5 bases clipped from V and 4 bases from J, the junction kept 18 bases outside the gene matches. CDR3 size: 19 residues.

The V gene is TRBV11-3, the J gene TRBJ2-2, with 9 bases lining up with TRBD1. With 7 bases clipped from V and 4 bases from J, the junction kept 1 base outside the gene matches. There are 13 residues in the CDR3. The germline gives CDR1 SGHNT, CDR2 YENEEA. CDR3 protein: CASKTGGTGELFF. The CDR3 DNA is TGTGCCAGCAAGACAGGGGGCACCGGGGAGCTGTTTTTT.

This clone was picked up one time. The chain couples TRBV20-1 to TRBJ1-1; the D gene is possibly TRBD1 (5 bases). This CDR3 is 11 amino acids long. Per the germline V gene, CDR1 is DFQATT and CDR2 is SNEGSKA (reference sequence). V dropped 5 bases and J dropped 10 bases, with 14 bases sitting between them. The CDR3 protein is CSALQEIAAFF. CDR3 DNA: TGCAGTGCTTTACAGGAAATTGCAGCTTTCTTT.

Only one count was recorded for this clone. V gene TRBV5-1 combines with J gene TRBJ2-3; 9 nucleotides align to TRBD1. The CDR3 length is 15 residues. The V segment lost 7 bases and the J segment 6 bases; nucleotides outside the gene matches: 12. Germline V gene sequence: CDR1 SGHRS, CDR2 YFSETQ. Written as DNA, the CDR3 is TGCGCCAGCCGCCGCTCGACAGGGGGGTCGGATACGCAGTATTTT. As protein: CASRRSTGGSDTQYF.

The chain carries TRBV6-4 and TRBJ2-7; D might be TRBD2 (6 bases). Trimming took 11 bases from V and 1 from J, leaving 18 bases between them. Germline V CDR1 and CDR2: MRHNA, SNTAGT. The length of the CDR3 is 14 residues. CDR3 residues: CADLRDWDSYEQYF. The CDR3 bases are TGTGCCGACCTACGGGACTGGGATTCCTACGAGCAGTACTTC.

The rearrangement links TRBV15 to TRBJ2-1, with D uncertain. This CDR3 spans 14 amino acids. From germline, CDR1 is LNHNV and CDR2 YYDKDF (reference sequence). Deletions cut 8 bases from V and 5 bases from J, with 16 bases between. The CDR3 DNA sequence: TGTGCCACCTCTGTTATTTCGGAGAACAATGAGCAGTTCTTC. It specifies CATSVISENNEQFF. Full variable domain (missing parts from reference TRBV15 and TRBJ2-1): DAMVIQNPRYQVTQFGKPVTLSCSQTLNHNVMYWYQQKSSQAPKLLFHYYDKDFNNEADTPDNFQSRRPNTSFCFLDIRSPGLGDTAMYLCATSVISENNEQFFGPGTRLTVL.

The V and J genes are TRBV11-2 and TRBJ2-7; tentative D call: TRBD2 (5 bases). The germline CDR1 and CDR2 sequences are SGHAT and FQNNGV. The CDR3 consists of 14 residues. Trimming took 6 bases from V and 2 from J, leaving 14 bases between them. This chain's CDR3 is CASRFTTSTYEQYF. CDR3 in DNA: TGTGCCAGCAGATTCACTACTAGTACCTACGAGCAGTACTTC.

This sequence joins TRBV5-1 and TRBJ1-2; D perhaps matches TRBD1 (5 bases). CDR3 length: 17 residues. V was clipped by 0 bases and J by 1 base, with 16 bases between them. Germline assignment: CDR1 SGHRS and CDR2 YFSETQ. CDR3 amino acids: CASSLDFGEGSNYGYTF. CDR3 in DNA: TGCGCCAGCAGCTTGGATTTTGGGGAGGGGAGTAACTATGGCTACACCTTC.

V is TRBV6-6 and J is TRBJ2-7, with TRBD1 identical over 7 bases. V lost 5 bases, J lost 5 bases, and 12 bases stayed unmatched. CDR1 and CDR2 from the germline V gene are MNHNY and SVGAGI (reference sequence). This CDR3 contains 15 residues. The CDR3 region has the DNA TGTGCCAGCAGTGGCGCCCGGGACAGACCCGACGAGCAGTACTTC. Translation gives CASSGARDRPDEQYF.

The chain's CDR3 is CASNRELTDTQYF. The CDR3 DNA reads TGTGCCAGCAATAGGGAGCTCACAGATACGCAGTATTTT. The chain employs TRBV7-9 and TRBJ2-3; tentative D call: TRBD2 (5 bases). The V gene's germline CDR1 is SEHNR and CDR2 FQNEAQ (reference sequence). Trimming removed 7 bases from V and 2 bases from J, with 10 bases in between. The CDR3 covers 13 residues. Combining the CDR3 with reference TRBV7-9 and TRBJ2-3 gives the whole variable domain DTGVSQNPRHKITKRGQNVTFRCDPISEHNRLYWYRQTLGQGPEFLTYFQNEAQLEKSRLLSDRFSAERPKGSFSTLEIQRTEQGDSAMYLCASNRELTDTQYFGPGTRLTVL.

The CDR3 spells CASSFGSGGASGYTF. The CDR3 DNA reads as TGTGCCAGCAGCTTCGGCTCAGGGGGCGCCTCTGGCTACACCTTC. The rearrangement uses TRBV5-4 and TRBJ1-2, with 8 bases identical to TRBD1. V lost 2 bases to trimming and J lost 7 bases; unmatched junction nucleotides: 10. The germline CDR1 and CDR2 sequences are SGHNT and YYREEE (reference sequence). The CDR3 contains 15 residues. The complete variable domain, with remaining parts taken from reference TRBV5-4 and TRBJ1-2, reads ETGVTQSPTHLIKTRGQQVTLRCSSQSGHNTVSWYQQALGQGPQFIFQYYREEENGRGNFPPRFSGLQFPNYSSELNVNALELDDSALYLCASSFGSGGASGYTFGSGTRLTVV.

This clone was counted ten times or more. CDR3 region: CASSDTGGGEAFF. DNA of the CDR3: TGTGCCAGCAGCGATACAGGGGGAGGGGAAGCTTTCTTT. V and J are TRBV7-3 and TRBJ1-1; TRBD1 aligns across 8 bases. CDR1 and CDR2 (germline): SGHTA, FQGTGA. The CDR3 loop spans 13 amino acids. V shed 5 bases and J 8 bases; nucleotides not matched to a gene: 7. Together with reference TRBV7-3 and TRBJ1-1, the CDR3 gives the full variable domain: GAGVSQTPSNKVTEKGKYVELRCDPISGHTALYWYRQSLGQGPEFLIYFQGTGAADDSGLPNDRFFAVRPEGSVSTLKIQRTERGDSAVYLCASSDTGGGEAFFGQGTRLTVV.

This chain links TRBV11-2 with TRBJ2-7; 12 bases are shared with TRBD2. This CDR3 spans 14 amino acids. V gave up 2 bases and J gave up 5 bases; unmatched junction bases: 1. CDR1 is SGHAT and CDR2 is FQNNGV in the germline V gene. CDR3 sequence reads: CASSLLAGGDEQYF. Here the CDR3 DNA reads TGTGCCAGCAGCTTACTAGCGGGAGGGGACGAGCAGTACTTC.

The chain employs TRBV5-1 and TRBJ1-1, with D possibly matching TRBD1 (5 bases). The germline gives CDR1 SGHRS, CDR2 YFSETQ. The CDR3 is 13 residues long. V was cut by 3 bases and J by 3 bases, with 9 bases left in between. CDR3 nucleotides: TGCGCCAGCAGCTCACAGGCTTACACTGAAGCTTTCTTT. It specifies CASSSQAYTEAFF.

The chain has TRBV4-3 and TRBJ1-2, with TRBD1 as a possible D gene (5 bases). V shed 1 base and J shed 0 bases, with 15 bases lying between them. Germline-derived CDR1 and CDR2 are LGHNA and YSLEER. The CDR3 is 17 amino acids. The CDR3 here is CASSQGPGAGTNYGYTF. In DNA, the CDR3 is TGCGCCAGCAGCCAAGGTCCTGGGGCGGGAACTAACTATGGCTACACCTTC.

This chain connects TRBV18 to TRBJ2-3; D possibly corresponds to TRBD2 (6 bases). The ends were cut back, 3 bases at V and 1 base at J, with 14 bases in the middle. The CDR3 spans 16 residues. Germline lookup yields CDR1 KGHSH and CDR2 LQKENI. The CDR3 nucleotides are TGTGCCAGCTCACCGCTGGGGGGAGAAGGCACAGATACGCAGTATTTT. It encodes CASSPLGGEGTDTQYF.

As to this clone: The sample carries other DNA sequences with the same CDR3. The genes are TRBV6-5 and TRBJ1-1; 10 bases are shared with TRBD1. Germline assignment: CDR1 MNHEY and CDR2 SVGAGI. The CDR3 extends over 13 amino acids. V was clipped by 6 bases and J by 5 bases; unmatched bases: 3. CDR3 sequence reads: CASSDRGRTEAFF. CDR3 coding DNA: TGTGCCAGCAGCGACAGGGGGCGAACTGAAGCTTTCTTT.

The rearrangement joins TRBV4-2 to TRBJ2-3; tentative D call: TRBD2 (6 bases). Germline V gene data show CDR1 as LGHNA and CDR2 as YNFKEQ. This CDR3 region has 14 residues. The V and J ends lost 5 bases and 2 bases respectively, with 11 bases between them. DNA of the CDR3: TGTGCCAGCAGCAGGGAGGCGGACACAGATACGCAGTATTTT. As protein: CASSREADTDTQYF.

This clone was counted a few times. The chain combines TRBV30 with TRBJ1-1; D is ambiguous. The V end lost 2 bases, the J end lost 11 bases, and 15 bases lay between the germline ends. This CDR3 is 12 amino acids long. Germline V gene data show CDR1 as GTSNPN and CDR2 as SVGIG (reference sequence). DNA for the CDR3: TGTGCCTGGAGTCCCGCGGGGATTGCGGCTTTCTTT. This gives the protein CAWSPAGIAAFF.

The V gene is TRBV10-3, the J gene TRBJ2-3; possible D gene TRBD1, 5 bases. V lost 6 bases and J 6 bases, leaving 10 bases between the germline ends. Germline V gives CDR1 ENHRY, CDR2 SYGVKD. The length of the CDR3 is 12 residues. In DNA, the CDR3 is TGTGCCATCAGACAGGTGGGGGATACGCAGTATTTT. Translating gives CAIRQVGDTQYF.

The chain couples TRBV2 to TRBJ1-1; TRBD1 agrees at 7 bases. The CDR3 consists of 12 residues. The germline gives CDR1 SNHLY, CDR2 FYNNEI. Trimming took 7 bases from V and 6 from J; bases not matched to a gene: 5. The CDR3 DNA reads as TGTGCCAGCAAGACAGGGTGGGCTGAAGCTTTCTTT. Translating it yields CASKTGWAEAFF.

The chain links TRBV18 to TRBJ2-1; 11 nucleotides match TRBD2. CDR3 size: 15 residues. The germline gives CDR1 KGHSH, CDR2 LQKENI. The V segment lost 1 base and the J segment 7 bases; nucleotides outside the gene matches: 3. CDR3 in DNA: TGTGCCAGCTCACCACGCCTAGCGGGAGGTAATGAGCAGTTCTTC. Protein: CASSPRLAGGNEQFF.

This chain links TRBV30 with TRBJ2-1, with D perhaps matching TRBD1 (6 bases). With 2 bases removed from V and 7 bases from J, the gap between germline ends came to 15 bases. CDR1 and CDR2 (germline): GTSNPN, SVGIG (reference sequence). There are 14 residues in the CDR3. CDR3 DNA: TGTGCCTGGAGTCCCGGCAGGGGCCAGAATGAGCAGTTCTTC. Translated, it gives CAWSPGRGQNEQFF.

The V call is TRBV27, the J call TRBJ2-3; D is uncertain. V lost 3 bases and J lost 1, with 5 bases in between. Germline V CDR1 and CDR2: MNHEY, SMNVEV (reference sequence). The CDR3 is made up of 13 amino acids. The CDR3 DNA reads TGTGCCAGCAGTTTGAGCCGCACAGATACGCAGTATTTT. Its translation: CASSLSRTDTQYF.